The 28 T cell receptor beta chains presented below share a single source sample, sequenced in a study of blood T cell repertoires in COVID-19. Method: immunoSEQ multiplex PCR; TCRdb's copy keeps in-frame clones and lacks some. The sample has more than 95,000 clones, approximately 88% seen once. The specimen sequenced was peripheral blood. The receptors were gathered from a man aged 55 to 70 with acute or convalescent COVID-19.

The V and J genes are TRBV6-1 and TRBJ2-5; 10 bases agree with TRBD1. V gave up 0 bases and J gave up 9 bases; unmatched junction bases: 10. Germline CDR1 is MNHNS and CDR2 is SASEGT. The CDR3 consists of 16 residues. The chain's CDR3 is CASSEAGLTGGKSQYF. The CDR3 bases are TGTGCCAGCAGTGAAGCGGGACTGACAGGGGGCAAATCCCAGTACTTC.

The CDR3 DNA reads TGTGCCAGCAGTTACGGGGCGAGCCGTCAAGAGACCCAGTACTTC. Translated: CASSYGASRQETQYF. The V and J genes are TRBV6-5 and TRBJ2-5; perhaps TRBD1 as D (5 bases). Germline values: CDR1 MNHEY, CDR2 SVGAGI. The CDR3 has 15 residues. V gave up 2 bases and J gave up 2 bases, with 12 bases separating them.

The rearrangement joins TRBV11-3 to TRBJ1-1; maybe TRBD1 (5 bases). The CDR3 contains 19 residues. V was trimmed by 3 bases and J by 0 bases, leaving 23 bases between them. Germline assignment: CDR1 SGHNT and CDR2 YENEEA. This CDR3 is CASSFSWGDSRSMNTEAFF. The CDR3 DNA reads TGTGCCAGCAGCTTCAGTTGGGGGGATTCACGGAGCATGAACACTGAAGCTTTCTTT.

The chain combines TRBV5-4 with TRBJ2-1; D remains ambiguous. This CDR3 has 13 amino acids. With 1 base removed from V and 2 bases from J, the gap between germline ends came to 4 bases. Per the germline V gene, CDR1 is SGHNT and CDR2 is YYREEE (reference sequence). The CDR3 loop is CASSLYTYNEQFF. For the CDR3, the DNA is TGTGCCAGCAGCTTGTACACCTACAATGAGCAGTTCTTC.

The V and J genes are TRBV29-1 and TRBJ2-5, with 8 nucleotides matching TRBD1. This CDR3 comprises 13 residues. V lost 3 bases and J lost 4; bases outside the gene matches: 4. CDR1 and CDR2 from the germline V gene are SQVTM and ANQGSEA. CDR3 in amino acids: CSVDAGQGETQYF. DNA for the CDR3: TGCAGCGTTGACGCAGGACAGGGAGAGACCCAGTACTTC.

This clone was detected only a few times. CDR3 region: CASSRGTSGDNEQFF. In DNA, the CDR3 is TGTGCCAGCAGCCGCGGGACTAGCGGAGACAATGAGCAGTTCTTC. The chain recombines TRBV7-2 with TRBJ2-1; 11 bases line up with TRBD2. Trimming cost V 5 bases and J 5 bases; bases outside gene matches: 5. Looked up from germline, CDR1 is SGHTA and CDR2 is FQGNSA. This CDR3 is 15 amino acids long.

The chain joins TRBV11-1 to TRBJ1-1, with 10 nucleotides matching TRBD1. Germline CDR1 is SGHAT and CDR2 is FQDESV (reference sequence). The trim removed 5 bases at V and 5 bases at J, leaving 8 bases unmatched. The CDR3 extends over 15 amino acids. CDR3 protein: CASSVRQGARTEAFF. CDR3 DNA: TGTGCCAGCAGCGTAAGACAGGGGGCGAGAACTGAAGCTTTCTTT.

This CDR3 reads CAVRGGLSTDTQYF. In DNA, the CDR3 is TGTGCCGTCAGGGGCGGTTTAAGCACAGATACGCAGTATTTT. The J gene is TRBJ2-3, the V gene TRBV24-1, with D perhaps TRBD1 (6 bases). V lost 12 bases to trimming and J lost 0 bases, with 15 bases between them. Germline V gene sequence: CDR1 KGHDR, CDR2 SFDVKD. The CDR3 totals 14 residues.

The chain couples TRBV24-1 to TRBJ2-2; D is perhaps TRBD1 (8 bases). Trimming cost V 7 bases and J 5 bases, with 10 bases left between them. Germline-derived CDR1 and CDR2 are KGHDR and SFDVKD. The CDR3 sequence is 13 residues long. CDR3 nucleotides: TGTGCCACCAGACAGGGGGGGACCGGGGAGCTGTTTTTT. This encodes CATRQGGTGELFF.

The V gene is TRBV4-2, the J gene TRBJ1-2; possible D gene TRBD1, 6 bases. Trimming cost V 5 bases and J 6 bases, with 19 bases left between them. CDR3 length: 15 amino acids. Germline V gene sequence: CDR1 LGHNA, CDR2 YNFKEQ. CDR3 residues: CASSAGGLLWDGYTF. As DNA, the CDR3 is TGTGCCAGCAGCGCGGGGGGCCTCCTTTGGGATGGCTACACCTTC.

V gene TRBV5-4 combines with J gene TRBJ1-2, with a possible D match to TRBD1 (5 bases). V was clipped by 2 bases and J by 2 bases, with 13 bases between them. Germline-derived CDR1 and CDR2 are SGHNT and YYREEE (reference sequence). This CDR3 has 15 amino acids. CDR3 in amino acids: CASSLVQEPNYGYTF. CDR3 coding DNA: TGTGCCAGCAGCTTAGTACAGGAACCAAACTATGGCTACACCTTC.

The chain recombines TRBV10-3 with TRBJ2-5; 7 bases line up with TRBD1. The J segment lost 4 bases and the V segment lost 5 bases, leaving 4 bases of the junction unmatched. CDR3 length: 13 residues. CDR1 and CDR2 (germline): ENHRY, SYGVKD. CDR3 bases: TGTGCCATCAGTTACAGGGGTAGAGAGACCCAGTACTTC. Translated: CAISYRGRETQYF.

The chain employs TRBV5-6 and TRBJ2-5; 7 positions match TRBD1. The ends lost 4 bases at V and 4 bases at J; junction bases unmatched: 7. Germline-derived CDR1 and CDR2 are SGHDT and YYEEEE. This CDR3 region has 14 residues. The CDR3 loop is CASSAAAGGETQYF. In nucleotides, the CDR3 is TGTGCCAGCAGCGCGGCGGCAGGGGGAGAGACCCAGTACTTC. Drawing the rest from reference TRBV5-6 and TRBJ2-5, the complete variable domain is DAGVTQSPTHLIKTRGQQVTLRCSPKSGHDTVSWYQQALGQGPQFIFQYYEEEERQRGNFPDRFSGHQFPNYSSELNVNALLLGDSALYLCASSAAAGGETQYFGPGTRLLVL.

The chain is built from TRBV29-1 and TRBJ2-2; 8 bases align to TRBD1. Germline V gene sequence: CDR1 SQVTM, CDR2 ANQGSEA. The CDR3 is 13 residues long. Trimming cost V 6 bases and J 2 bases; bases outside gene matches: 2. The CDR3 DNA is TGCAGCGTCGACAGGGGCAACACCGGGGAGCTGTTTTTT. Encoded protein: CSVDRGNTGELFF.

This chain links TRBV19 with TRBJ1-2; D uncertain. CDR3 length equals 11 residues. The germline V and J ends were trimmed by 5 bases and 3 bases, with 4 bases remaining between them. CDR1 and CDR2 (germline): LNHDA, SQIVND (reference sequence). The CDR3 protein is CASSYYYGYTF. CDR3 in DNA: TGTGCCAGTAGTTATTACTATGGCTACACCTTC.

A few counts support this clone. This rearrangement joins TRBV4-1 to TRBJ2-2; D is perhaps TRBD1 (6 bases). The CDR3 totals 15 residues. Per germline, CDR1 MGHRA and CDR2 YSYEKL. V was cut by 4 bases and J by 5 bases, with 14 bases left in between. CDR3 region: CASSRDIQGTGELFF. CDR3 nucleotides: TGCGCCAGCAGCCGAGATATCCAGGGGACCGGGGAGCTGTTTTTT.

As concerns this clone: At one end the junction does not follow the germline gene, possibly because of a read error. This chain uses TRBV9 with TRBJ1-1, with 8 bases aligning to TRBD1. The germline V gene has CDR1 SGDLS and CDR2 YYNGEE. CDR3 size: 16 residues. CDR3 sequence reads: CVSSPRPAGGVPEAFF. The CDR3 DNA is TGTGTCAGCAGCCCCCGCCCGGCAGGGGGCGTTCCTGAAGCTTTCTTT.

V is TRBV7-8 and J is TRBJ1-5; TRBD1 matches at 7 bases. Germline lookup yields CDR1 SGHVS and CDR2 FQNEAQ. Trimming at V came to 3 bases and at J to 8 bases, leaving 10 bases not matched to a gene. The CDR3 covers 15 residues. The DNA of the CDR3 is TGTGCCAGCAGCTTCACGAGACAGGGCGTAGAGCCCCAGCATTTT. It translates to CASSFTRQGVEPQHF.

This rearrangement joins TRBV4-1 to TRBJ2-3; 11 nucleotides agree with TRBD2. Germline V lookup: CDR1 MGHRA, CDR2 YSYEKL. V trimming: 4 bases; J trimming: 3 bases; junction bases outside the gene matches: 0. The CDR3 extends over 14 amino acids. The CDR3 loop reads CASSRLAGTDTQYF. CDR3 in DNA: TGCGCCAGCAGCCGACTAGCGGGAACAGATACGCAGTATTTT.

The chain joins TRBV19 to TRBJ2-1, with 8 bases lining up with TRBD2. Germline CDR1 is LNHDA and CDR2 is SQIVND (reference sequence). The CDR3 is 16 amino acids. V trimming: 6 bases; J trimming: 3 bases; junction bases outside the gene matches: 10. The CDR3, as DNA: TGTGCCAGTAGCCCCCCTAAGAGCGGGAGCTACAATGAGCAGTTCTTC. Encoded protein: CASSPPKSGSYNEQFF.

The V and J genes are TRBV6-6 and TRBJ1-2; unclear D gene. The CDR3 sequence is 14 residues long. Trimming removed 0 bases at V and 12 bases at J, with 17 bases between. The germline gives CDR1 MNHNY, CDR2 SVGAGI (reference sequence). The CDR3 reads CASSYSGAESGNTF. Written as DNA, the CDR3 is TGTGCCAGCAGTTACTCTGGAGCAGAATCTGGAAACACCTTC.

The chain joins TRBV24-1 to TRBJ2-1; no reliable D call. Germline V lookup: CDR1 KGHDR, CDR2 SFDVKD. Trimming took off 2 bases at V and 10 bases at J, with 11 bases between the two ends. This CDR3 comprises 13 residues. CDR3 nucleotide sequence: TGTGCCACCAGTGATTGGCGACTTGGCGAGCAGTTCTTC. Its protein is CATSDWRLGEQFF.

V is TRBV7-2 and J is TRBJ2-5; D is possibly TRBD2 (6 bases). This CDR3 comprises 16 residues. From germline, CDR1 is SGHTA and CDR2 FQGNSA. Trimming left V 5 bases short and J 5 bases short, with 21 bases between. CDR3 coding DNA: TGTGCCAGCAGCCCCCTTGGGGGGAGTACGGTCGAGACCCAGTACTTC. Protein product: CASSPLGGSTVETQYF.

This chain links TRBV11-2 with TRBJ2-7, with 9 bases lining up with TRBD2. Looked up from germline, CDR1 is SGHAT and CDR2 is FQNNGV. This CDR3 has 15 amino acids. J was trimmed by 3 bases and V by 5 bases; bases with no gene match: 8. The CDR3 bases are TGTGCCAGCAGCCCAGCGGGACTAGCAATCTACGAGCAGTACTTC. Its protein is CASSPAGLAIYEQYF.

CDR3 in DNA: TGTGCCAGCAAACGGGACAGAAGCACAGATACGCAGTATTTT. Its protein product is CASKRDRSTDTQYF. V usage is TRBV7-2 and J usage is TRBJ2-3; 7 positions agree with TRBD1. Germline trimming cut 7 bases from V and 0 bases from J; bases unmatched to any gene: 4. CDR3 length: 14 residues. Germline CDR1 SGHTA, CDR2 FQGNSA.

The chain employs TRBV4-1 and TRBJ2-1; D is possibly TRBD2 (6 bases). CDR1 MGHRA and CDR2 YSYEKL come from the germline V gene. CDR3 length: 15 amino acids. V lost 4 bases to trimming and J lost 7 bases, with 17 bases between them. The CDR3 sequence: CASSPLLDGRNEQFF. CDR3 DNA: TGCGCCAGCAGCCCCTTGTTGGACGGGAGAAATGAGCAGTTCTTC.

The chain's CDR3 is CASSNQIAGRDYEQYF. The CDR3 coding sequence is TGTGCCAGCAGCAATCAAATAGCGGGGCGGGACTACGAGCAGTACTTC. The chain carries TRBV21-1 and TRBJ2-7; the table names TRBD2, a call not compared with the DNA. TRBV21-1 constitutes a pseudogene. The CDR3 has 16 amino acids.

The chain uses TRBV10-3 and TRBJ1-3; 7 nucleotides align to TRBD1. Per germline, CDR1 ENHRY and CDR2 SYGVKD. V was clipped by 2 bases and J by 0 bases; unmatched bases: 13. The CDR3 is made up of 19 amino acids. The CDR3 loop is CAISELRDSPLASGNTIYF. The CDR3, as DNA: TGTGCCATCAGTGAGCTACGGGACAGTCCTTTGGCCTCTGGAAACACCATATATTTT.